These 27 T cell receptor beta chains originate from one sample sequenced in a study of T-cell reconstitution after alpha-beta-depleted transplantation in children. For TCRbeta, the library was prepared with unique molecular identifiers. TCRdb fed the PCR reads into MiXCR, producing one record per CDR3 protein. This table holds about 870,000 distinct CDR3 sequences, about 15% found once. The sample consisted of PBMCs, mostly from graft donor cells, taken 360 days after TCRalphabeta/CD19-depleted stem cell transplant. The origin of the receptors is a male patient between 10 and 17 years old who had a stem cell transplant for acute lymphoblastic leukemia, so the T cells may come from the graft donor.

This clonotype was detected ten times or more. The rearrangement uses TRBV11-2 and TRBJ2-7; tentatively, D is TRBD1 (5 bases). The CDR3 length is 15 residues. CDR1 SGHAT and CDR2 FQNNGV come from the germline V gene. V was clipped by 3 bases and J by 2 bases, with 14 bases between them. The CDR3: CASSLGWGDAYEQYF. CDR3 nucleotide sequence: TGTGCCAGCAGCTTGGGATGGGGCGATGCCTACGAGCAGTACTTC.

This clonotype was seen at least ten times. The V and J genes are TRBV7-9 and TRBJ1-2; TRBD1 agrees at 9 bases. Germline V CDR1 and CDR2: SEHNR, FQNEAQ (reference sequence). J lost 9 bases, V lost 3 bases, and 2 bases had no gene match. This CDR3 is built from 12 residues. CDR3 residues: CASSFGQGRYTF. CDR3 sequence (DNA): TGTGCCAGCAGCTTCGGACAGGGGCGCTACACCTTC.

A few counts support this clonotype. The V gene is TRBV6-5, the J gene TRBJ1-2, with D hard to call. Germline loops: CDR1 MNHEY, CDR2 SVGAGI. The CDR3 has 13 amino acids. V lost 5 bases and J lost 7, with 14 bases in between. For the CDR3, the DNA is TGTGCCAGCAGTAACCGACTGGATAGTGGCTACACCTTC. Translating it yields CASSNRLDSGYTF.

The rearrangement joins TRBV5-1 to TRBJ2-1; D gene uncertain. This CDR3 comprises 16 residues. The V end was cut by 0 bases, the J end by 0 bases, with 10 bases between. Germline CDR1 SGHRS, CDR2 YFSETQ. The CDR3 reads CASSLVPGSSYNEQFF. The CDR3 DNA is TGCGCCAGCAGCTTGGTTCCCGGAAGCTCCTACAATGAGCAGTTCTTC.

This clonotype was counted between two and nine times. The chain joins TRBV29-1 to TRBJ1-1; no firm D call. V lost 3 bases, J lost 0 bases, and 11 bases lay in between. Germline lookup yields CDR1 SQVTM and CDR2 ANQGSEA. CDR3 length: 14 residues. CDR3 coding DNA: TGCAGCGTTGACATGGGCAACTTGAACACTGAAGCTTTCTTT. Encoded protein: CSVDMGNLNTEAFF.

The chain links TRBV7-6 to TRBJ2-2; 9 bases agree with TRBD1. Germline V gene sequence: CDR1 SGHVS, CDR2 FNYEAQ. The CDR3 loop spans 15 amino acids. V shed 5 bases, J shed 8 bases, and the junction held 9 bases outside the gene matches. The DNA of the CDR3 is TGTGCCAGCAGCCGGAGGACAGGGGAATTGGGGGAGCTGTTTTTT. Amino acid sequence: CASSRRTGELGELFF.

This clonotype has a handful of counts. The chain combines TRBV5-4 with TRBJ2-2; the match to TRBD2 covers 7 bases. Germline V gives CDR1 SGHNT, CDR2 YYREEE (reference sequence). This CDR3 has 16 amino acids. Germline trimming cut 1 base from V and 4 bases from J; bases unmatched to any gene: 7. CDR3 DNA sequence: TGTGCCAGCAGCTTGAAGACTAGCCCTTTCACCGGGGAGCTGTTTTTT. It yields the protein CASSLKTSPFTGELFF.

The V and J genes are TRBV27 and TRBJ2-1; perhaps TRBD1 as D (5 bases). In germline, CDR1 is MNHEY, CDR2 SMNVEV (reference sequence). This CDR3 spans 16 amino acids. Trimming removed 2 bases at V and 2 bases at J, with 13 bases between. The CDR3 region has the DNA TGTGCCAGCAGTTTAGGCGCAGGGCCGGCCTACAATGAGCAGTTCTTC. Its translation is CASSLGAGPAYNEQFF.

The genes are TRBV10-3 and TRBJ2-1; 13 positions agree with TRBD2. The CDR3 is 18 amino acids. The V segment lost 5 bases and the J segment 10 bases; nucleotides outside the gene matches: 17. CDR1 ENHRY and CDR2 SYGVKD come from the germline V gene. CDR3 sequence (DNA): TGTGCCATCAGTCCCGGGACTAGCGGGATTTCACCCGGGCGGGAGCAGTTCTTC. Encoded protein: CAISPGTSGISPGREQFF.

V usage is TRBV7-9 and J usage is TRBJ2-1; TRBD2 agrees at 11 bases. CDR1 SEHNR and CDR2 FQNEAQ come from the germline V gene (reference sequence). The CDR3 runs 15 residues. With V trimmed by 6 bases and J by 3 bases, 4 bases remained unmatched. This CDR3 reads CASRDGTSGYNEQFF. The CDR3 DNA reads as TGTGCCAGCAGAGACGGGACTAGCGGCTACAATGAGCAGTTCTTC.

This clonotype was seen a handful of times. The V and J genes are TRBV5-1 and TRBJ2-2, with TRBD2 identical over 8 bases. The germline gives CDR1 SGHRS, CDR2 YFSETQ. Trimming took 6 bases from V and 4 from J; bases not matched to a gene: 8. This CDR3 has 15 amino acids. CDR3 nucleotides: TGCGCCAGCAAACGGGAGGGCCTTCTCACCGGGGAGCTGTTTTTT. Translating gives CASKREGLLTGELFF.

This clonotype was seen more than once but under ten times. This rearrangement joins TRBV20-1 to TRBJ2-1; 7 nucleotides align to TRBD2. This CDR3 spans 16 amino acids. Unmatched junction bases numbered 9, after V lost 0 bases and J lost 4 bases. The germline V gene has CDR1 DFQATT and CDR2 SNEGSKA (reference sequence). CDR3 DNA sequence: TGCAGTGCTAGAGACTATGGATCCGGGGGGTACAATGAGCAGTTCTTC. This translates into CSARDYGSGGYNEQFF.

This clonotype was seen a handful of times. The chain has TRBV5-1 and TRBJ2-3; 8 positions agree with TRBD1. This CDR3 has 16 residues. After removal of 0 bases from V and 4 bases from J, the junction contained 7 bases not matched to a gene. In germline, CDR1 is SGHRS, CDR2 YFSETQ. The CDR3 loop reads CASSLVAGGLSDTQYF. In nucleotides, the CDR3 is TGCGCCAGCAGCTTGGTCGCAGGGGGCCTCTCAGATACGCAGTATTTT.

The rearrangement uses TRBV19 and TRBJ2-1; D may match TRBD1 or TRBD2 (5 bases each). The CDR3 runs 16 residues. Germline-derived CDR1 and CDR2 are LNHDA and SQIVND (reference sequence). Trimming stripped 0 bases from V and 3 bases from J, with 12 bases between. This chain's CDR3 is CASSIEWGPGYNEQFF. CDR3 sequence (DNA): TGTGCCAGTAGTATAGAGTGGGGACCAGGCTACAATGAGCAGTTCTTC.

This clonotype has just a few counts. The chain employs TRBV10-3 and TRBJ2-3; tentatively, D is TRBD2 (6 bases). Germline-derived CDR1 and CDR2 are ENHRY and SYGVKD. Trimming cost V 4 bases and J 0 bases, with 8 bases left between them. There are 14 residues in the CDR3. The CDR3 loop is CAISAGTSTDTQYF. The CDR3, as DNA: TGTGCCATCAGTGCGGGGACTAGCACAGATACGCAGTATTTT.

The chain links TRBV5-5 to TRBJ2-7; TRBD1 aligns across 8 bases. The CDR3 has 17 amino acids. Germline values: CDR1 SGHKS, CDR2 YYEKEE (reference sequence). With V trimmed by 4 bases and J by 3 bases, 15 bases remained unmatched. CDR3 residues: CASSVSTKFRGLYEQYF. The CDR3 DNA reads as TGTGCCAGCAGCGTATCTACCAAATTCAGGGGGCTCTACGAGCAGTACTTC.

A few counts support this clonotype. The CDR3 here is CASSAGGQGYNEQFF. The CDR3 DNA is TGTGCCAGCAGTGCCGGAGGACAGGGTTACAATGAGCAGTTCTTC. This chain connects TRBV2 to TRBJ2-1; 8 bases fit TRBD1. Unmatched junction bases numbered 6, after V lost 4 bases and J lost 4 bases. Germline CDR1 SNHLY, CDR2 FYNNEI. This CDR3 comprises 15 residues.

There are a few counts of this clonotype. The chain uses TRBV15 and TRBJ2-7; D is unclear. The CDR3 contains 15 residues. V was pared by 4 bases and J by 2 bases, with 15 bases between. Germline loops: CDR1 LNHNV, CDR2 YYDKDF (reference sequence). The CDR3 loop is CATSTIRQYPYEQYF. In DNA, the CDR3 is TGTGCCACCAGCACCATCAGGCAATATCCCTACGAGCAGTACTTC.

This clonotype was detected a few times. CDR3 nucleotide sequence: TGTGCCAGCAACGGCGAGAGCACAGATACGCAGTATTTT. Protein sequence: CASNGESTDTQYF. V is TRBV2 and J is TRBJ2-3; the D is unclear. This CDR3 has 13 amino acids. The V and J ends lost 7 bases and 0 bases respectively, with 8 bases between them. CDR1 is SNHLY and CDR2 is FYNNEI in the germline V gene. Full variable domain (rest looked up from reference TRBV2 and TRBJ2-3): EPEVTQTPSHQVTQMGQEVILRCVPISNHLYFYWYRQILGQKVEFLVSFYNNEISEKSEIFDDQFSVERPDGSNFTLKIRSTKLEDSAMYFCASNGESTDTQYFGPGTRLTVL.

The chain recombines TRBV9 with TRBJ2-5; 8 bases map to TRBD1. The CDR3 loop spans 17 amino acids. The V gene end was trimmed by 2 bases and the J gene end by 1 base; junction bases not matched to a gene: 10. Germline V lookup: CDR1 SGDLS, CDR2 YYNGEE. This chain's CDR3 is CASSVGDRFVLQETQYF. CDR3 DNA: TGTGCCAGCAGCGTTGGGGACAGGTTTGTCCTCCAAGAGACCCAGTACTTC.

Note on this clonotype: The junction and the germline gene differ at one end; a read error may be behind it. This sequence joins TRBV20-1 and TRBJ2-1; TRBD2 matches at 11 bases. The germline V gene has CDR1 DFQATT and CDR2 SNEGSKA (reference sequence). CDR3 length equals 16 residues. CDR3 sequence reads: CCAREGSGRAYNEQFF. The DNA for the CDR3 is TGCTGTGCTAGAGAAGGTAGCGGGAGGGCCTACAATGAGCAGTTCTTC.

Concerning this clonotype: The junction departs from germline at one end; a sequencing error may be responsible. The chain combines TRBV4-2 with TRBJ2-7; no reliable D call. The germline V gene encodes CDR1 LGHNA and CDR2 YNFKEQ. The CDR3 runs to 14 residues. The DNA for the CDR3 is TGTGCCAGCAGTCAAGGTTATAACTACTACGAGCAGTACTTC. It encodes CASSQGYNYYEQYF.

This rearrangement joins TRBV7-9 to TRBJ2-7; TRBD1 is a possible D gene (6 bases). Germline V lookup: CDR1 SEHNR, CDR2 FQNEAQ (reference sequence). CDR3 length equals 16 residues. V was cut by 0 bases and J by 4 bases, with 16 bases left in between. For the CDR3, the DNA is TGTGCCAGCAGCTTAGCCAAGAGGACAGAACTATACGAGCAGTACTTC. It encodes CASSLAKRTELYEQYF. Filled out from reference TRBV7-9 and TRBJ2-7, the complete variable domain reads DTGVSQNPRHKITKRGQNVTFRCDPISEHNRLYWYRQTLGQGPEFLTYFQNEAQLEKSRLLSDRFSAERPKGSFSTLEIQRTEQGDSAMYLCASSLAKRTELYEQYFGPGTRLTVT.

V usage is TRBV12-3 or TRBV12-4 and J usage is TRBJ2-2; 7 positions match TRBD2. This CDR3 spans 16 amino acids. Trimming removed 0 bases from V and 0 bases from J; junction bases left unmatched: 1. The CDR3 coding sequence is TGTGCCAGCAGTTTAGCGGGACTATCGAACACCGGGGAGCTGTTTTTT. Its translation: CASSLAGLSNTGELFF.

The chain carries TRBV5-1 and TRBJ1-5, with TRBD1 as a possible D gene (5 bases). From germline, CDR1 is SGHRS and CDR2 YFSETQ. This CDR3 has 16 residues. V was cut by 0 bases and J by 2 bases, with 12 bases left in between. The DNA of the CDR3 is TGCGCCAGCAGCTTGGGGGACTTACTAGGCAATCAGCCCCAGCATTTT. It is translated as CASSLGDLLGNQPQHF.

The V call is TRBV12-3 or TRBV12-4, the J call TRBJ2-6; D unresolved. Between the trimmed V and J ends, which lost 2 bases and 0 bases, there was a span of 20 bases. The CDR3 covers 20 residues. The CDR3 coding sequence is TGTGCCAGCAGTTTATCGGAACCAACCGTATTAAGCTCTGGGGCCAACGTCCTGACTTTC. Translation gives CASSLSEPTVLSSGANVLTF.

At least ten counts were recorded for this clonotype. The CDR3: CASSPGGSGVSYNEQFF. CDR3 DNA sequence: TGTGCCAGCAGTCCCGGGGGGAGCGGGGTGTCCTACAATGAGCAGTTCTTC. The chain recombines TRBV28 with TRBJ2-1; the match to TRBD2 covers 7 bases. The trim removed 5 bases at V and 1 base at J, leaving 11 bases unmatched. Germline CDR1 is MDHEN and CDR2 is SYDVKM. The CDR3 is 17 amino acids.